This T cell receptor beta chain was retrieved from a study of blood T cell repertoires in COVID-19. About the research overall: The origin of the acute and convalescent COVID-19 samples was the United States, Italy and Spain. Sources were T cells, B-cell-depleted T cells, or PBMCs; the material itself was cDNA or gDNA.

This clone occurred a few times. Per the study methods: Nucleated cell counts were estimated from reference gene primer amplification. Data came from immunoSEQ multiplex PCR; TCRdb stores just in-frame clones and leaves some out. V, J and clone size are those of that table, while D and trimming were read from the DNA. The sample has about 170,000 clones; around 86% are singletons. CDR1 and CDR2 (germline): SGHNT, YYREEE (reference sequence). After removal of 4 bases from V and 3 bases from J, the junction contained 11 bases not matched to a gene. The CDR3 runs to 16 residues. The sequence was obtained from a man in his 70s with acute or convalescent COVID-19. V is TRBV5-4 and J is TRBJ2-3; TRBD2 agrees at 7 bases. Sequenced input: peripheral blood. CDR3 loop: CASSPGGIAGTDTQYF. CDR3 DNA: TGTGCCAGCAGCCCCGGCGGAATAGCGGGTACAGATACGCAGTATTTT.